The 29 T cell receptor beta chains listed next were all sequenced from one sample in a study of beta chain features in type 1 diabetes. The whole isolated RNA underwent reverse transcription, so sequencing captured expressed TCRB transcripts. Sequencing used immunoSEQ multiplex PCR; TCRdb keeps in-frame clones, though not all of them. Of hundreds of thousands of clones listed, 9.6% are singletons. Material for sequencing was naive CD4+ T cells from blood. The receptors shown here come from a woman aged 18-29 years in good health.

V gene TRBV7-9 combines with J gene TRBJ2-2; D gene ambiguous. The germline V and J ends were trimmed by 0 bases and 6 bases, with 8 bases remaining between them. Germline CDR1 is SEHNR and CDR2 is FQNEAQ (reference sequence). This CDR3 contains 14 residues. The CDR3 sequence: CASSLALPPGELFF. The CDR3 bases are TGTGCCAGCAGCTTAGCCCTCCCCCCCGGGGAGCTGTTTTTT.

This chain joins TRBV6-6 and TRBJ2-3; 7 bases align to TRBD1. V shed 6 bases and J 3 bases; nucleotides not matched to a gene: 12. The CDR3 has 16 residues. CDR1 and CDR2 from the germline V gene are MNHNY and SVGAGI (reference sequence). The CDR3 region has the DNA TGTGCCAGCAGCCGCTCCCGGGACAGCCCTACAGATACGCAGTATTTT. Its translation is CASSRSRDSPTDTQYF.

With respect to this clone: Within the sample, other DNA sequences also encode this same CDR3. The J gene is TRBJ2-1, the V gene TRBV27; D is perhaps TRBD1 (7 bases). The germline CDR1 and CDR2 sequences are MNHEY and SMNVEV (reference sequence). This CDR3 comprises 13 residues. The V end was cut by 4 bases, the J end by 7 bases, with 11 bases between. The CDR3, as DNA: TGTGCCAGCAGTTCGACAGGGAGGAATGAGCAGTTCTTC. Protein: CASSSTGRNEQFF.

The rearrangement uses TRBV29-1 and TRBJ2-5; D might be TRBD1 (6 bases). The CDR3 is 21 amino acids. Germline-derived CDR1 and CDR2 are SQVTM and ANQGSEA. Trimming removed 6 bases at V and 2 bases at J, with 37 bases between. CDR3 sequence reads: CSVGGWTDPSLHQLPQETQYF. DNA for the CDR3: TGCAGCGTCGGAGGCTGGACAGACCCATCCTTACATCAACTTCCTCAAGAGACCCAGTACTTC. Complete variable domain (other parts from reference TRBV29-1 and TRBJ2-5): SAVISQKPSRDICQRGTSLTIQCQVDSQVTMMFWYRQQPGQSLTLIATANQGSEATYESGFVIDKFPISRPNLTFSTLTVSNMSPEDSSIYLCSVGGWTDPSLHQLPQETQYFGPGTRLLVL.

This clone was detected only a few times. This chain uses TRBV4-2 with TRBJ2-7; D perhaps matches TRBD2 (6 bases). There are 17 residues in the CDR3. V lost 0 bases and J lost 0, with 15 bases in between. The germline CDR1 and CDR2 sequences are LGHNA and YNFKEQ. The CDR3 region is CASSQDVRRGSSYEQYF. CDR3 sequence (DNA): TGTGCCAGCAGCCAAGATGTACGCCGGGGGTCCTCCTACGAGCAGTACTTC.

In its sample, this clone was seen a few times. This chain links TRBV5-1 with TRBJ1-1; TRBD1 is a possible D gene (5 bases). Germline values: CDR1 SGHRS, CDR2 YFSETQ. V was pared by 3 bases and J by 1 base, with 16 bases between. This CDR3 has 16 amino acids. CDR3 coding DNA: TGCGCCAGCAGCTACGACGCGGGGGGGAGGAACACTGAAGCTTTCTTT. Protein sequence: CASSYDAGGRNTEAFF.

The chain employs TRBV27 and TRBJ2-2; no reliable D call. Germline V lookup: CDR1 MNHEY, CDR2 SMNVEV (reference sequence). CDR3 length equals 15 residues. V lost 5 bases and J 1 base, leaving 11 bases between the germline ends. The CDR3 coding sequence is TGTGCCAGCAGTGCCGATTACGGGAACACCGGGGAGCTGTTTTTT. Protein sequence: CASSADYGNTGELFF.

The chain joins TRBV30 to TRBJ2-5, with TRBD2 identical over 8 bases. The CDR3 totals 15 residues. CDR1 and CDR2 (germline): GTSNPN, SVGIG (reference sequence). With 2 bases clipped from V and 5 bases from J, the junction kept 10 bases outside the gene matches. This chain's CDR3 is CAWSRNGGGLETQYF. In DNA, the CDR3 is TGTGCCTGGAGTCGGAACGGCGGGGGGTTGGAGACCCAGTACTTC.

This clone was observed a handful of times. As DNA, the CDR3 is TGCAGCGTCGCGGGGTTTTCCCCCCTGAACACTGAAGCTTTCTTT. It yields the protein CSVAGFSPLNTEAFF. V is TRBV29-1 and J is TRBJ1-1; no firm D call. The ends were cut back, 6 bases at V and 0 bases at J, with 17 bases in the middle. Germline-derived CDR1 and CDR2 are SQVTM and ANQGSEA. The CDR3 has 15 amino acids.

In this sample, this clone turned up a few times. Within the sample, other DNA sequences also encode this same CDR3. The chain is built from TRBV29-1 and TRBJ2-5; TRBD1 matches at 8 bases. V dropped 5 bases and J dropped 1; count of bases not matched to a gene: 6. Germline V gene lookup returns CDR1 SQVTM and CDR2 ANQGSEA. This CDR3 contains 14 residues. In DNA form, the CDR3 reads TGCAGCGTTAAAAATACAGGGGGCCAAGAGACCCAGTACTTC. It is translated as CSVKNTGGQETQYF. Based on the CDR3 plus reference TRBV29-1 and TRBJ2-5, the full variable domain is SAVISQKPSRDICQRGTSLTIQCQVDSQVTMMFWYRQQPGQSLTLIATANQGSEATYESGFVIDKFPISRPNLTFSTLTVSNMSPEDSSIYLCSVKNTGGQETQYFGPGTRLLVL.

This clone occurred a few times. The V call is TRBV6-5, the J call TRBJ1-2, with D perhaps TRBD1 (5 bases). From germline, CDR1 is MNHEY and CDR2 SVGAGI. The V and J ends lost 2 bases and 4 bases respectively, with 14 bases between them. The CDR3 spans 15 residues. CDR3 region: CASSYRTGGGYGYTF. The DNA for the CDR3 is TGTGCCAGCAGTTACCGGACCGGGGGGGGCTATGGCTACACCTTC.

The chain uses TRBV5-1 and TRBJ2-1; 9 nucleotides line up with TRBD1. The CDR3 is 14 residues long. The ends lost 6 bases at V and 4 bases at J; junction bases unmatched: 5. Germline V lookup: CDR1 SGHRS, CDR2 YFSETQ. CDR3 region: CASMSGQGYNEQFF. In DNA, the CDR3 is TGCGCCAGCATGTCGGGACAGGGATACAATGAGCAGTTCTTC.

This sequence joins TRBV6-5 and TRBJ2-7; D is perhaps TRBD1 (5 bases). V lost 5 bases and J lost 0, with 5 bases in between. This CDR3 region has 12 residues. In germline, CDR1 is MNHEY, CDR2 SVGAGI. This CDR3 is CASSGASYEQYF. CDR3 in DNA: TGTGCCAGCAGTGGGGCCTCCTACGAGCAGTACTTC.

The chain joins TRBV2 to TRBJ2-1, with D possibly being TRBD1 (7 bases). The length of the CDR3 is 15 residues. V lost 6 bases to trimming and J lost 0 bases, with 12 bases between them. CDR1 SNHLY and CDR2 FYNNEI come from the germline V gene. CDR3 bases: TGTGCCAGCAGCAGGGGGGCCGACTCCTACAATGAGCAGTTCTTC. This translates into CASSRGADSYNEQFF.

The chain combines TRBV14 with TRBJ2-7, with D possibly TRBD2 on 5 matching bases. This CDR3 comprises 16 residues. The germline CDR1 and CDR2 sequences are SGHDN and FVKESK. The germline V and J ends were trimmed by 4 bases and 7 bases, with 23 bases remaining between them. CDR3 loop: CASSPRLSRGRGEQYF. CDR3 nucleotide sequence: TGTGCCAGCAGCCCACGACTTAGTCGGGGTCGAGGTGAGCAGTACTTC. The whole variable domain, remainder taken from reference TRBV14 and TRBJ2-7, is EAGVTQFPSHSVIEKGQTVTLRCDPISGHDNLYWYRRVMGKEIKFLLHFVKESKQDESGMPNNRFLAERTGGTYSTLKVQPAELEDSGVYFCASSPRLSRGRGEQYFGPGTRLTVT.

This clone appeared a few times. The chain recombines TRBV5-4 with TRBJ1-2, with 7 bases aligning to TRBD1. This CDR3 has 15 amino acids. V lost 2 bases, J lost 5 bases, and 9 bases stayed unmatched. Germline CDR1 and CDR2: SGHNT and YYREEE (reference sequence). CDR3 amino acids: CASSFSDRVWYGYTF. In nucleotides, the CDR3 is TGTGCCAGCAGCTTCAGTGACAGGGTCTGGTATGGCTACACCTTC.

The chain is built from TRBV30 and TRBJ1-2; D is perhaps TRBD1 (6 bases). Trimming cost V 3 bases and J 3 bases, with 14 bases left between them. The CDR3 covers 14 residues. Germline CDR1 is GTSNPN and CDR2 is SVGIG (reference sequence). The CDR3 nucleotides are TGTGCCTGGAGCTATCGACAGGCCGACTATGGCTACACCTTC. This translates into CAWSYRQADYGYTF.

V usage is TRBV10-2 and J usage is TRBJ2-1; perhaps TRBD1 as D (5 bases). CDR1 and CDR2 from the germline V gene are WSHSY and SAAADI. CDR3 length: 12 amino acids. Trimming took off 1 base at V and 7 bases at J, with 5 bases between the two ends. The CDR3: CASSEYRNEQFF. In DNA form, the CDR3 reads TGCGCCAGCAGTGAGTACAGGAATGAGCAGTTCTTC.

This chain connects TRBV9 to TRBJ2-7, with a possible D match to TRBD2 (5 bases). This CDR3 is 14 amino acids long. Germline CDR1 reads SGDLS; CDR2 reads YYNGEE. V was shortened by 2 bases and J by 3 bases, with 12 bases between the two germline ends. The CDR3 coding sequence is TGTGCCAGCAGCGTCCGACCCGGACTCTACGAGCAGTACTTC. This codes for CASSVRPGLYEQYF.

J is TRBJ2-7 and V is TRBV5-6; 9 bases match TRBD1. The CDR3 length is 14 residues. CDR1 SGHDT and CDR2 YYEEEE come from the germline V gene. V lost 0 bases to trimming and J lost 7 bases; unmatched junction nucleotides: 5. The CDR3 region is CASSLAGTGWEQYF. The CDR3 bases are TGTGCCAGCAGCTTGGCCGGGACAGGGTGGGAGCAGTACTTC.

This clone came up a few times. V is TRBV14 and J is TRBJ2-7; 10 bases fit TRBD2. The CDR3 has 17 amino acids. With 4 bases clipped from V and 5 bases from J, the junction kept 14 bases outside the gene matches. Looked up from germline, CDR1 is SGHDN and CDR2 is FVKESK. CDR3 nucleotide sequence: TGTGCCAGCAGCCCCCCACTGGGGCTAGCGGGAGTCAACGAGCAGTACTTC. This sequence encodes CASSPPLGLAGVNEQYF.

J is TRBJ2-3 and V is TRBV6-1; D not certain. The CDR3 spans 12 residues. V was pared by 7 bases and J by 0 bases, with 5 bases between. Germline lookup yields CDR1 MNHNS and CDR2 SASEGT. The DNA for the CDR3 is TGTGCCAGCACCGTAAGCACAGATACGCAGTATTTT. Protein: CASTVSTDTQYF.

The chain uses TRBV5-1 and TRBJ1-6; weak D call: TRBD1 (6 bases). The CDR3 has 15 residues. Trimming shortened V by 0 bases and J by 8 bases, and 12 bases separated the two germline ends. The germline V gene has CDR1 SGHRS and CDR2 YFSETQ. DNA for the CDR3: TGCGCCAGCAGCTTGGTGGGCAGGGGTTATTCACCCCTCCACTTT. Its translation: CASSLVGRGYSPLHF.

DNA for the CDR3: TGTGCCACCGCCGCACAGACAGATCAGGTTCCTTTCTTT. This translates into CATAAQTDQVPFF. This chain connects TRBV6-5 to TRBJ1-1; a weak D match, TRBD1 (5 bases). Per germline, CDR1 MNHEY and CDR2 SVGAGI. Trimming removed 10 bases at V and 12 bases at J, with 24 bases between. This CDR3 is built from 13 residues.

This chain links TRBV5-1 with TRBJ2-7; 12 bases agree with TRBD2. The V segment lost 0 bases and the J segment 3 bases; nucleotides outside the gene matches: 7. This CDR3 has 17 amino acids. CDR1 SGHRS and CDR2 YFSETQ come from the germline V gene. In DNA, the CDR3 is TGCGCCAGCAGCTTGGGACTAGCGGGAGCCAACCGCTACGAGCAGTACTTC. Its protein product is CASSLGLAGANRYEQYF.

This clone was detected only a few times. The V and J genes are TRBV19 and TRBJ2-1, with D maybe TRBD2 (5 bases). The CDR3 spans 18 residues. Trimming left V 5 bases short and J 5 bases short, with 25 bases between. CDR1 is LNHDA and CDR2 is SQIVND in the germline V gene (reference sequence). The CDR3 coding sequence is TGTGCCAGTAGTCTCCTCCCCGGGGTCGGGCTTAGGAACAATGAGCAGTTCTTC. Amino acid sequence: CASSLLPGVGLRNNEQFF.

This chain connects TRBV9 to TRBJ2-2; D remains unclear. CDR1 is SGDLS and CDR2 is YYNGEE in the germline V gene. This CDR3 comprises 13 residues. V was trimmed by 0 bases and J by 3 bases, leaving 3 bases between them. The CDR3 nucleotides are TGTGCCAGCAGCGTAGCCTACACCGGGGAGCTGTTTTTT. This translates into CASSVAYTGELFF.

In this sample, this clone turned up a few times. The chain employs TRBV7-2 and TRBJ2-2; TRBD2 aligns across 14 bases. Germline-derived CDR1 and CDR2 are SGHTA and FQGNSA. Trimming took 5 bases from V and 5 from J; bases not matched to a gene: 4. CDR3 length: 16 residues. The CDR3 coding sequence is TGTGCCAGCAGCCGGGGACTAGCGGGGGTGACCGGGGAGCTGTTTTTT. Its protein product is CASSRGLAGVTGELFF.

V gene TRBV6-5 combines with J gene TRBJ2-7, with a possible D match to TRBD2 (5 bases). The CDR3 has 15 residues. Germline CDR1 reads MNHEY; CDR2 reads SVGAGI. V was clipped by 7 bases and J by 6 bases, with 22 bases between them. The CDR3 DNA sequence: TGTGCCAGCATTCAAGAGGACGGACTGAAGGGCGAGCAGTACTTC. It encodes CASIQEDGLKGEQYF.